A single T cell receptor beta chain is shown here with its context. The target antigen is unknown. The CDR3 sequence is 14 residues long. Trimming removed 5 bases from V and 4 bases from J, with 14 bases in between. The germline CDR1 and CDR2 sequences are MNHEY and SMNVEV (reference sequence). This record belongs to a study of graft-versus-host responses after intestinal transplantation. Across the study: Once they had received anti-thymocyte globulin induction, all recipients took tacrolimus and steroids for three to four years.

The study's findings and limits: Allografts of patients with graft-donor T cell macrochimerism showed high graft-versus-host to host-versus-graft clone ratios. In recipient marrow, GvH clones were found, and some appeared first in ileum or blood.

Only in-frame clones appear in the TCRdb table, and some are missing; sequencing was by immunoSEQ multiplex PCR. The table has about 94,000 clones, roughly 90% seen once; the top ten hold approximately 0.54%. The rearrangement links TRBV27 to TRBJ1-1; unclear D gene. This TCR was recovered from a human donor who received an intestinal transplant. Sequenced material: unstimulated CD8+ T cells sorted from spleen or lymph node cells, taken before intestinal transplant. The CDR3 spells CASSIGGISTEAFF. In DNA, the CDR3 is TGTGCCAGCAGTATCGGAGGCATTTCCACTGAAGCTTTCTTT.